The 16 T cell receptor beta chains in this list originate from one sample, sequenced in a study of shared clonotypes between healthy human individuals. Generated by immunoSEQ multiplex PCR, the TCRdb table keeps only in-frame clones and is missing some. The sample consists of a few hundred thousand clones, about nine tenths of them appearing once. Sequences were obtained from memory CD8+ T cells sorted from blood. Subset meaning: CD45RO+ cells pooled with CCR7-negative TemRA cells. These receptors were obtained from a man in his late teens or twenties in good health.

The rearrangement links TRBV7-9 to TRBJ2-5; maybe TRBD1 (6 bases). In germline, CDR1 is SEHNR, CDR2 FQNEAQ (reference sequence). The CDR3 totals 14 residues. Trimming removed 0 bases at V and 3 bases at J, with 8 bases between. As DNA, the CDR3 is TGTGCCAGCAGCTTAGCAAGGGGGAAAGAGACCCAGTACTTC. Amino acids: CASSLARGKETQYF.

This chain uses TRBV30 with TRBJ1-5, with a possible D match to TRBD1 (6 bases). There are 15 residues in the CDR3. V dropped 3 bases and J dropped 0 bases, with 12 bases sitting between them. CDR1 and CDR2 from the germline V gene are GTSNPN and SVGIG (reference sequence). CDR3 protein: CAWSPGHHSNQPQHF. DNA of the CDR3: TGTGCCTGGAGCCCGGGACACCATAGCAATCAGCCCCAGCATTTT.

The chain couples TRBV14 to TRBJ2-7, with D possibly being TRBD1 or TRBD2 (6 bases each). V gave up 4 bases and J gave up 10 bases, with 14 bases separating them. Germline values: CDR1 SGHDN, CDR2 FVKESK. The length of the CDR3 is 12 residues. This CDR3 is CASSLGVGGQYF. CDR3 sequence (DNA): TGTGCCAGCAGCCTCGGTGTGGGGGGCCAGTACTTC. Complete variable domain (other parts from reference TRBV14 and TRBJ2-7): EAGVTQFPSHSVIEKGQTVTLRCDPISGHDNLYWYRRVMGKEIKFLLHFVKESKQDESGMPNNRFLAERTGGTYSTLKVQPAELEDSGVYFCASSLGVGGQYFGPGTRLTVT.

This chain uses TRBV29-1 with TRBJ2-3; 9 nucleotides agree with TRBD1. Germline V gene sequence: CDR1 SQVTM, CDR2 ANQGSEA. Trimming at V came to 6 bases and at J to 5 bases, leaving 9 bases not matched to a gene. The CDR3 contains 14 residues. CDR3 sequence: CSVEPGQGLDTQYF. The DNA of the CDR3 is TGCAGCGTGGAACCGGGACAGGGTTTAGATACGCAGTATTTT.

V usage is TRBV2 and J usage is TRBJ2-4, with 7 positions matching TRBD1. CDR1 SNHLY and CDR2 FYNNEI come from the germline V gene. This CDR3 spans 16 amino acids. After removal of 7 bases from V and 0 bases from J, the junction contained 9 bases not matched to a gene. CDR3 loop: CASNYRGGLAKNIQYF. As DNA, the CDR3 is TGTGCCAGCAATTACAGGGGCGGACTAGCCAAAAACATTCAGTACTTC.

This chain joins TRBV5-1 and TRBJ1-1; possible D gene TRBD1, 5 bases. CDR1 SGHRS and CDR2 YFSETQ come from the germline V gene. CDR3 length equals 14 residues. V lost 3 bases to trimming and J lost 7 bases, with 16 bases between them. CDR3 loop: CASSYGGGPLEAFF. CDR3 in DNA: TGCGCCAGCAGCTACGGTGGGGGACCCCTTGAAGCTTTCTTT.

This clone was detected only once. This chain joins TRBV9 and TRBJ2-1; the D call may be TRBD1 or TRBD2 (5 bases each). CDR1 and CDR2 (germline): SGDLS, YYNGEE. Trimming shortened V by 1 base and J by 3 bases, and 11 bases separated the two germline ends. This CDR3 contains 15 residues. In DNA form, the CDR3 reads TGTGCCAGCAGCGTATGGGGGAGCGTCTACAATGAGCAGTTCTTC. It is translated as CASSVWGSVYNEQFF.

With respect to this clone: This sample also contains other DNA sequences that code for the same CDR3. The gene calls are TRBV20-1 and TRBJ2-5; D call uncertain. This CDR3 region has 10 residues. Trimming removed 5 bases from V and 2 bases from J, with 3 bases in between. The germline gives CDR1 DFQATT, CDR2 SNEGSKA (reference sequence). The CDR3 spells CSASQETQYF. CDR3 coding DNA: TGCAGTGCTTCACAAGAGACCCAGTACTTC.

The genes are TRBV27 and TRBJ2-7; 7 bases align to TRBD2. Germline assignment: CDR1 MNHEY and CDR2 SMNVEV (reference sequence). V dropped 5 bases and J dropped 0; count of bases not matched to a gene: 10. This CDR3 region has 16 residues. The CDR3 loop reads CASSPLTSRTSYEQYF. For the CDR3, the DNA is TGTGCCAGCAGTCCGTTGACTAGCAGGACCTCCTACGAGCAGTACTTC.

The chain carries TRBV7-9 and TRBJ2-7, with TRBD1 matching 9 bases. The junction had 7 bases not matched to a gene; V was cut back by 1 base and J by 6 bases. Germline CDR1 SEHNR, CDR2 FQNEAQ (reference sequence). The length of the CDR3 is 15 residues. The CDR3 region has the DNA TGTGCCAGCAGCTTAGGAGGGACAGGGAGGCCCGAGCAGTACTTC. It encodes CASSLGGTGRPEQYF. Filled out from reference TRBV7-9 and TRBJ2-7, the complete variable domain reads DTGVSQNPRHKITKRGQNVTFRCDPISEHNRLYWYRQTLGQGPEFLTYFQNEAQLEKSRLLSDRFSAERPKGSFSTLEIQRTEQGDSAMYLCASSLGGTGRPEQYFGPGTRLTVT.

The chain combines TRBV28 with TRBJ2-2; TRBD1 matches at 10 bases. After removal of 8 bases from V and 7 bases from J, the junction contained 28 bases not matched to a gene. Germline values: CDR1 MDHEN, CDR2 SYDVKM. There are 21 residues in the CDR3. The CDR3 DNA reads TGTGCCAGCGCTTTTTGGGGACAGGGGATGAAGGAGACTAGCGAGATCGGGGAGCTGTTTTTT. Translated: CASAFWGQGMKETSEIGELFF.

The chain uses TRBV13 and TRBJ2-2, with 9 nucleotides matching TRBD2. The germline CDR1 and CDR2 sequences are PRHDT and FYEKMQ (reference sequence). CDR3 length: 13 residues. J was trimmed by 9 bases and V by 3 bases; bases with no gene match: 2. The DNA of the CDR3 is TGTGCCAGCAGCTTTAGCGGGAGAAGGGAGCTGTTTTTT. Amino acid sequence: CASSFSGRRELFF.

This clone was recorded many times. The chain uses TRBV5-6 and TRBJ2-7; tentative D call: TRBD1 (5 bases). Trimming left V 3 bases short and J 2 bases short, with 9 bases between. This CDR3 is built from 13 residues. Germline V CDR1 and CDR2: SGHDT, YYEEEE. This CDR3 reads CASSSETAYEQYF. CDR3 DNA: TGTGCCAGCAGCTCTGAGACAGCCTACGAGCAGTACTTC.

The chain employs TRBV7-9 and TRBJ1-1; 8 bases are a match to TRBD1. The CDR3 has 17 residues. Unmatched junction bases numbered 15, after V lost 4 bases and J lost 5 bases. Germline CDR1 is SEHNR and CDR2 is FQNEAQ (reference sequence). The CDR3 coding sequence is TGTGCCAGCAGCTCCCCCTACTACAGGGGGGAAGAGACTGAAGCTTTCTTT. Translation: CASSSPYYRGEETEAFF.

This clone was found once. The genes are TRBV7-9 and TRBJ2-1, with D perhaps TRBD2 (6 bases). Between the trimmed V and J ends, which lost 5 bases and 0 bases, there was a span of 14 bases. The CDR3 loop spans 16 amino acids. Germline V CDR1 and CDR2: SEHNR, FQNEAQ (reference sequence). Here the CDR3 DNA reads TGTGCCAGCAGCGGGGGGTACGGAAGCTCCTACAATGAGCAGTTCTTC. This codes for CASSGGYGSSYNEQFF.

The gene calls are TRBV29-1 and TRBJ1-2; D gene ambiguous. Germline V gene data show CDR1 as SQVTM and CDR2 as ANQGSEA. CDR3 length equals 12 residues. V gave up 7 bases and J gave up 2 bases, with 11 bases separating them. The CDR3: CSAEGGNYGYTF. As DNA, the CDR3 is TGCAGCGCCGAGGGTGGGAACTATGGCTACACCTTC.